This T cell receptor beta chain was identified during a study of PD-1 blockade in classical Hodgkin lymphoma. Study context: Intravenous infusions of nivolumab 3 mg/kg reached patients every 2 weeks.

The germline V gene has CDR1 MGHRA and CDR2 YSYEKL. The CDR3 length is 14 residues. Trimming removed 7 bases from V and 5 bases from J; junction bases left unmatched: 4. Using immunoSEQ multiplex PCR, the repertoire was profiled, and TCRdb retains in-frame clones only, with some absent. The profile shows 9,300 or so clones, around 68% of them singletons. The time point is: cycle 4 day 1 (C4D1), after 6 weeks of nivolumab. All trial patients relapsed after autologous stem cell transplantation. Isolation of CD8+ T cells from thawed PBMCs used magnetic negative selection. Overall study findings and caveats: Whereas CD4+ TCR diversity had risen significantly by C4D1, CD8+ TCR diversity had not. Diversity similar to that of newly diagnosed patients was seen at baseline in complete responders.

The count of this clone is one. Its specificity is not known. Sequencing was performed on CD8+ T cells from blood, taken before the fourth cycle of nivolumab. This sequence was found in a human donor with classical Hodgkin lymphoma. This chain joins TRBV4-1 and TRBJ2-1; the match to TRBD2 covers 11 bases. The DNA of the CDR3 is TGCGCCAGCACGAAACTAGCGGGAGACAATGAGCAGTTCTTC. This encodes CASTKLAGDNEQFF.